The sequence of this T cell receptor (beta chain) was determined in a study of shared clonotypes between healthy human individuals. V dropped 2 bases and J dropped 6 bases, with 11 bases sitting between them. Germline assignment: CDR1 SEHNR and CDR2 FQNEAQ (reference sequence). CDR3 length: 13 amino acids. Libraries were prepared by immunoSEQ multiplex PCR; TCRdb keeps only in-frame clonotypes and omits some of them. The table lists about 2.2 million clones, just under 95% of them singletons, with about 1.6% in the top ten. Naive CD8 cells lacked CD45RO and underwent positive selection for CCR7, leaving out terminally differentiated effector memory CD45RA+ cells.

V is TRBV7-9 and J is TRBJ2-7; D gene ambiguous. Source material: naive CD8+ T cells from PBMCs. This TCR was sampled from a man between 18 and 29 years old in good health. Some clones in this sample may be carry-over from other donors' samples. In DNA form, the CDR3 reads TGTGCCAGCAGCTTATCTTCGGCGAGCGAGCAGTACTTC. Its protein is CASSLSSASEQYF.